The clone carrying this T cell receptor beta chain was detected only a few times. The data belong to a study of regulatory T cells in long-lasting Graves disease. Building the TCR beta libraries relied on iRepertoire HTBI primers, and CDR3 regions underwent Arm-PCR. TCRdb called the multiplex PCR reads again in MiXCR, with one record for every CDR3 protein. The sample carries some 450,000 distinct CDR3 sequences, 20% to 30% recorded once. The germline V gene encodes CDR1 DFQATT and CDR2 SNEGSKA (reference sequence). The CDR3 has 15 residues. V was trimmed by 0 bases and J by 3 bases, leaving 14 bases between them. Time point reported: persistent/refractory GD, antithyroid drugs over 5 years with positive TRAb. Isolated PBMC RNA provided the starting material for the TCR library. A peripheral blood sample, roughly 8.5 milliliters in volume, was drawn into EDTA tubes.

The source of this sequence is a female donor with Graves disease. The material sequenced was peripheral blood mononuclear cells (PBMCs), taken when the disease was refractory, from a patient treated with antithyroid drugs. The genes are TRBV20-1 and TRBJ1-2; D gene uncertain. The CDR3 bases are TGCAGTGCTAGAGATCTCGGGCCTATCTACTATGGCTACACCTTC. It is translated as CSARDLGPIYYGYTF.